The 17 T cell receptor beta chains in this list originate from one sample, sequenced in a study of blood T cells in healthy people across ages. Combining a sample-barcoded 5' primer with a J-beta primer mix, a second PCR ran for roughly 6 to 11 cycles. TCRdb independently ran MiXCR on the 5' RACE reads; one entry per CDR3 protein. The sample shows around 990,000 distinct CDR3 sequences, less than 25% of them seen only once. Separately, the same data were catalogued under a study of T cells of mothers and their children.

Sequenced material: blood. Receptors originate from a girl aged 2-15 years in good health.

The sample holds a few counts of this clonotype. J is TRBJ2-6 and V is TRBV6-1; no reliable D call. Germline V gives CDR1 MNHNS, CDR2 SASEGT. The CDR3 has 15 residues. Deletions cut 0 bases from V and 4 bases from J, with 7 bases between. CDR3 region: CASSEARSGANVLTF. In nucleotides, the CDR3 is TGTGCCAGCAGTGAAGCCCGATCCGGGGCCAACGTCCTGACTTTC.

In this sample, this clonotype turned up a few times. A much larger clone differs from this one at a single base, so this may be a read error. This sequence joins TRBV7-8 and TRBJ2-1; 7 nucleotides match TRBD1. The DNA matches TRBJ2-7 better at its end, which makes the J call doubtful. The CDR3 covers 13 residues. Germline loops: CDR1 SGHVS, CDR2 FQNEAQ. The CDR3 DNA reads TGTACCAGCAGCTTGGGACAGTCCTACGAGCAGTACTTC. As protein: CTSSLGQSYEQYF.

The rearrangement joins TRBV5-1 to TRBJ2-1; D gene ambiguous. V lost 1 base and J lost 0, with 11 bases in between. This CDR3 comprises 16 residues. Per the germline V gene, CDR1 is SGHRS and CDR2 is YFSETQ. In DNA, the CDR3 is TGCGCCAGCAGCTTGCCGCTCACCGACTCCTACAATGAGCAGTTCTTC. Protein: CASSLPLTDSYNEQFF.

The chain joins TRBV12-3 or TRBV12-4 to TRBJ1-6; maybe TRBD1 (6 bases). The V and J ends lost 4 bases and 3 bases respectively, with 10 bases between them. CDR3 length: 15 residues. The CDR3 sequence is CASSSTGIYNSPLHF. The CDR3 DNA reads TGTGCCAGCAGTTCAACAGGGATCTATAATTCACCCCTCCACTTT.

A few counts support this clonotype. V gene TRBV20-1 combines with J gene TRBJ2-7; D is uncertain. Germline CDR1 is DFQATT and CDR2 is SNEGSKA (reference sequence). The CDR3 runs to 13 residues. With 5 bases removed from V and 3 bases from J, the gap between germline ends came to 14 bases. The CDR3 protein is CSAHRLGGYEQYF. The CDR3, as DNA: TGCAGTGCTCACCGGTTAGGCGGCTACGAGCAGTACTTC.

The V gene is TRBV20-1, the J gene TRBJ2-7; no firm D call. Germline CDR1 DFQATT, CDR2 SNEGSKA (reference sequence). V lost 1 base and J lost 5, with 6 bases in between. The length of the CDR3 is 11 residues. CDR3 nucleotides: TGCAGTGCTAGAGGTTCCCACGAGCAGTACTTC. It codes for CSARGSHEQYF.

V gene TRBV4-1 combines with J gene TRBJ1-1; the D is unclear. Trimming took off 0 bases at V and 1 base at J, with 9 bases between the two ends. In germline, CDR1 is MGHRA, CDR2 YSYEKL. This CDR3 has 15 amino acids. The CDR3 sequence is CASSQEGAANTEAFF. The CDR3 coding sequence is TGCGCCAGCAGCCAAGAGGGAGCGGCGAACACTGAAGCTTTCTTT.

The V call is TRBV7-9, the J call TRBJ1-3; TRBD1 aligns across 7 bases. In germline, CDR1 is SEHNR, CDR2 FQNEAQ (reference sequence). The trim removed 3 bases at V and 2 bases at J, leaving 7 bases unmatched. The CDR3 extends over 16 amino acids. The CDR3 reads CASSFTGQQTGNTIYF. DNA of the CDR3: TGTGCCAGCAGCTTTACGGGACAGCAGACTGGAAACACCATATATTTT.

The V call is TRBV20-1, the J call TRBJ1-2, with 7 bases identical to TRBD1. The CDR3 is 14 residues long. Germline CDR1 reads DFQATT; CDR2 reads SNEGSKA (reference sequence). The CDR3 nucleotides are TGCAGCCCCAGTCCCGGGACAGCCTATGGAGGCTACACCTTC. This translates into CSPSPGTAYGGYTF.

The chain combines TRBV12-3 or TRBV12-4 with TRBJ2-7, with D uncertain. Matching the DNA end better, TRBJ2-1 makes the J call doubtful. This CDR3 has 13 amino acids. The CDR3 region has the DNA TGTGCCAGCAGTTTAAGTGAGGCCGATGAGCAGTTCTTC. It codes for CASSLSEADEQFF.

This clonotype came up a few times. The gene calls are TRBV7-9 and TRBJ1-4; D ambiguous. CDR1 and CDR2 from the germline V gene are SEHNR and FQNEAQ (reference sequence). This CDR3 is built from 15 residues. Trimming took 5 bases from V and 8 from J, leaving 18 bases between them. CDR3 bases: TGTGCCAGCAGCCGAGGGCTGGGGTATGACGAAAAACTGTTTTTT. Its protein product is CASSRGLGYDEKLFF.

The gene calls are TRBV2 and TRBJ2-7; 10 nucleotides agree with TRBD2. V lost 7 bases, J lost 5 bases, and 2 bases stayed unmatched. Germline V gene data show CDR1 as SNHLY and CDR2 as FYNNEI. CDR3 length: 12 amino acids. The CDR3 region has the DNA TGTGCCAGCATAGCGGGGGGAGACGAGCAGTACTTC. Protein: CASIAGGDEQYF.

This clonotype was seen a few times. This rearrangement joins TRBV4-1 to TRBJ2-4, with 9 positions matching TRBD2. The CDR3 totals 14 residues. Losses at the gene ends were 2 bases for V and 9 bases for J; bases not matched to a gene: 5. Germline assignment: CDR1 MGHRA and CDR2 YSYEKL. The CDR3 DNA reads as TGCGCCAGCAGCCAAACAGCGGGAGGTGCCATTCAGTACTTC. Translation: CASSQTAGGAIQYF.

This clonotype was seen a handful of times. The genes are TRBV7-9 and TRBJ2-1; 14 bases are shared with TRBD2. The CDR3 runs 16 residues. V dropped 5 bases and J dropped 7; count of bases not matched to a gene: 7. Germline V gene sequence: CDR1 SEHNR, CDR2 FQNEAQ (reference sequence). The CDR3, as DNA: TGTGCCAGCAGCCCCCGGACTAGCGGGAGGCTAAATGAGCAGTTCTTC. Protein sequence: CASSPRTSGRLNEQFF.

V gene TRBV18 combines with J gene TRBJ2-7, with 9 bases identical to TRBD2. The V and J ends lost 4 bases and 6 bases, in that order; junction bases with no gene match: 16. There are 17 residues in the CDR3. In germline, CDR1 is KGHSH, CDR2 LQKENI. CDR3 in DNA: TGTGCCAGCTCACTCTATACTGCCCTAGCGGGAAGCGGCGAGCAGTACTTC. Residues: CASSLYTALAGSGEQYF. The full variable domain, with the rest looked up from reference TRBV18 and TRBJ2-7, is NAGVMQNPRHLVRRRGQEARLRCSPMKGHSHVYWYRQLPEEGLKFMVYLQKENIIDESGMPKERFSAEFPKEGPSILRIQQVVRGDSAAYFCASSLYTALAGSGEQYFGPGTRLTVT.

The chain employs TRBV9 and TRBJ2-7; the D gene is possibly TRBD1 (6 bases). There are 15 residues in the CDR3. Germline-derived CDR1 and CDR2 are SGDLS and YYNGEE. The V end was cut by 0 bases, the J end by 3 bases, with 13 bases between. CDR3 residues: CASSVGRDTRYEQYF. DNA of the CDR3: TGTGCCAGCAGCGTAGGCCGGGACACCCGCTACGAGCAGTACTTC.

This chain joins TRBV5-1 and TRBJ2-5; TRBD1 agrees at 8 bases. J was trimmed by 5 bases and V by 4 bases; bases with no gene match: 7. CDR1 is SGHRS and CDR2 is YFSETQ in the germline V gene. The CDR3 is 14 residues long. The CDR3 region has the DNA TGCGCCAGCAGCGGTGGACAGGGTCTGGAGACCCAGTACTTC. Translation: CASSGGQGLETQYF.